This section outlines one T cell receptor beta chain sequence together with its context. CCR7-negative CD45RA+ TemRA cells were pooled with CD45RO+ cells for CD8 memory. The data originate from a study of shared clonotypes between healthy human individuals. Trimming took off 3 bases at V and 7 bases at J, with 13 bases between the two ends. Germline lookup yields CDR1 KGHSH and CDR2 LQKENI. CDR3 length equals 13 residues. The material for each subset, its genomic DNA, was split evenly across several immunoSEQ plates. Clones were read by immunoSEQ multiplex PCR, and TCRdb kept only the in-frame ones, dropping some. Among fewer than 850,000 clones listed, about 92% were seen once.

The chain is built from TRBV18 and TRBJ2-7; D call uncertain. What was sequenced was memory CD8+ T cells from PBMCs. Subset described: CD45RO+ cells pooled with CCR7-negative TemRA cells. The receptor was derived from a man aged 18 to 30 in good health. Some clones in this sample may be carry-over from other donors' samples. The CDR3 DNA is TGTGCCAGCTCACCTCCCACCTTAGCTGAGCAGTACTTC. It codes for CASSPPTLAEQYF.